The rows below give T cell receptor beta chains drawn from one sample of a study of blood T cell repertoires in COVID-19. Profiled with immunoSEQ multiplex PCR; TCRdb holds only in-frame clones, not every one. The sample yields 300,000 to 350,000 clones, over 80% seen once. Material: peripheral blood. The receptor set was obtained from a man in his thirties or forties with COVID-19, enrolled during active disease. CDR3s include the opening cysteine and the closing phenylalanine or tryptophan. The D gene is left open where the match is weak. Clone size appears in some rows only: once, few, many, or a class for an expanded clone.

j_call: TRBJ1-5; v_call: TRBV2; d_call: TRBD1; clone_size: -; cdr3_aa: CASNGQGPHSNQPQHF; cdr3_nt: TGTGCCAGCAACGGACAGGGCCCCCATAGCAATCAGCCCCAGCATTTT
j_call: TRBJ1-1; v_call: TRBV7-2; d_call: TRBD1; clone_size: -; cdr3_aa: CASSYGTGAKFGGNTEAFF; cdr3_nt: TGTGCCAGCAGCTACGGGACAGGGGCCAAATTTGGGGGGAACACTGAAGCTTTCTTT
j_call: TRBJ2-6; v_call: TRBV27; d_call: -; clone_size: -; cdr3_aa: CASTRRGGANVLTF; cdr3_nt: TGTGCCAGCACTCGTAGGGGGGGGGCCAACGTCCTGACTTTC
j_call: TRBJ2-7; v_call: TRBV7-2; d_call: TRBD1; clone_size: -; cdr3_aa: CASSLAGQGTSYEQYF; cdr3_nt: TGTGCCAGCAGCTTAGCGGGACAGGGAACTTCCTACGAGCAGTACTTC
j_call: TRBJ1-1; v_call: TRBV4-1; d_call: -; clone_size: -; cdr3_aa: CASSQVYTGNTEAFF; cdr3_nt: TGCGCCAGCAGCCAAGTGTACACGGGGAACACTGAAGCTTTCTTT
j_call: TRBJ2-7; v_call: TRBV5-1; d_call: TRBD2; clone_size: -; cdr3_aa: CASSYGTSGYEQYF; cdr3_nt: TGCGCCAGCAGCTACGGGACTAGCGGGTACGAGCAGTACTTC
j_call: TRBJ2-7; v_call: TRBV10-1; d_call: TRBD2; clone_size: -; cdr3_aa: CASILPRGVPGLEQYF; cdr3_nt: TGCGCCAGCATACTCCCTCGGGGGGTTCCCGGCCTCGAGCAGTACTTC
j_call: TRBJ2-7; v_call: TRBV2; d_call: TRBD1; clone_size: -; cdr3_aa: CASTYDRAYEQYF; cdr3_nt: TGTGCCAGCACCTATGACAGGGCCTACGAGCAGTACTTC
j_call: TRBJ2-2; v_call: TRBV11-2; d_call: -; clone_size: -; cdr3_aa: CASSLRPRSGELFF; cdr3_nt: TGTGCCAGCAGCTTACGGCCCCGGAGCGGGGAGCTGTTTTTT
j_call: TRBJ2-7; v_call: TRBV2; d_call: -; clone_size: -; cdr3_aa: CASSERSLGLYEQYF; cdr3_nt: TGTGCCAGCAGTGAAAGGAGTCTAGGTCTCTACGAGCAGTACTTC
j_call: TRBJ1-2; v_call: TRBV4-1; d_call: -; clone_size: -; cdr3_aa: CASSHPNGGSGSYGYTF; cdr3_nt: TGCGCCAGCAGCCACCCCAATGGTGGGTCGGGGAGCTATGGCTACACCTTC
j_call: TRBJ2-1; v_call: TRBV7-8; d_call: TRBD2; clone_size: -; cdr3_aa: CASSLAVWTSSEQFF; cdr3_nt: TGTGCCAGCAGCTTAGCAGTATGGACTAGCAGTGAGCAGTTCTTC
j_call: TRBJ2-2; v_call: TRBV18; d_call: -; clone_size: few; cdr3_aa: CASSPITGELFF; cdr3_nt: TGTGCCAGCTCACCAATAACCGGGGAGCTGTTTTTT
j_call: TRBJ2-3; v_call: TRBV10-3; d_call: -; clone_size: -; cdr3_aa: CAISESGLLGQYF; cdr3_nt: TGTGCCATCAGTGAATCAGGACTGCTCGGGCAGTATTTT
j_call: TRBJ1-2; v_call: TRBV20-1; d_call: TRBD1; clone_size: -; cdr3_aa: CSAGTGYGYTF; cdr3_nt: TGCAGTGCTGGGACAGGCTATGGCTACACCTTC
j_call: TRBJ2-7; v_call: TRBV7-9; d_call: -; clone_size: -; cdr3_aa: CASSLRGAPGEQYF; cdr3_nt: TGTGCCAGCAGCTTACGGGGGGCGCCGGGGGAGCAGTACTTC
j_call: TRBJ2-7; v_call: TRBV27; d_call: TRBD2; clone_size: -; cdr3_aa: CASSSIRGEASGNYEQYF; cdr3_nt: TGTGCCAGCAGTTCAATCAGGGGGGAGGCTAGCGGGAACTACGAGCAGTACTTC
j_call: TRBJ2-1; v_call: TRBV5-1; d_call: TRBD2; clone_size: -; cdr3_aa: CASSLMWGLVGNEQFF; cdr3_nt: TGCGCCAGCAGCCTAATGTGGGGACTAGTAGGCAATGAGCAGTTCTTC
j_call: TRBJ1-3; v_call: TRBV11-1; d_call: -; clone_size: once; cdr3_aa: CASSVGENTIYF; cdr3_nt: TGTGCCAGCTCCGTCGGAGAAAACACCATATATTTT
j_call: TRBJ2-1; v_call: TRBV4-3; d_call: TRBD2; clone_size: once; cdr3_aa: CASSQVEGSGARGNEQFF; cdr3_nt: TGCGCCAGCAGCCAAGTGGAAGGTAGCGGGGCCCGGGGCAATGAGCAGTTCTTC
j_call: TRBJ2-7; v_call: TRBV28; d_call: TRBD2; clone_size: -; cdr3_aa: CASSFRLAGPTYEQYF; cdr3_nt: TGTGCCAGCAGTTTCCGTCTAGCGGGACCAACCTACGAGCAGTACTTC
j_call: TRBJ2-6; v_call: TRBV9; d_call: TRBD1; clone_size: -; cdr3_aa: CASSPTGDSGANVLTF; cdr3_nt: TGTGCCAGCAGCCCTACAGGGGATTCTGGGGCCAACGTCCTGACTTTC
j_call: TRBJ1-5; v_call: TRBV29-1; d_call: TRBD1; clone_size: once; cdr3_aa: CSVGTGPNQPQHF; cdr3_nt: TGCAGCGTCGGGACAGGGCCTAATCAGCCCCAGCATTTT
j_call: TRBJ1-4; v_call: TRBV5-1; d_call: -; clone_size: -; cdr3_aa: CASSSQGFEKLFF; cdr3_nt: TGCGCCAGCAGCTCGCAGGGGTTTGAAAAACTGTTTTTT
j_call: TRBJ2-7; v_call: TRBV2; d_call: TRBD1; clone_size: once; cdr3_aa: CASSQQGAHSKQYF; cdr3_nt: TGTGCCAGCAGTCAACAGGGGGCGCATAGTAAGCAGTACTTC
j_call: TRBJ2-7; v_call: TRBV12-1; d_call: -; clone_size: once; cdr3_aa: CASSTDRDKGYEQYF; cdr3_nt: TGTGCCAGCAGCACGGACCGGGACAAAGGGTACGAGCAGTACTTC
j_call: TRBJ2-1; v_call: TRBV4-2; d_call: TRBD2; clone_size: -; cdr3_aa: CASTMTSGSSYNEQFF; cdr3_nt: TGTGCCAGCACCATGACTAGCGGGAGCTCCTACAATGAGCAGTTCTTC
j_call: TRBJ1-2; v_call: TRBV7-2; d_call: -; clone_size: -; cdr3_aa: CASSQEPVYGYTF; cdr3_nt: TGTGCCAGCAGTCAAGAACCGGTGTATGGCTACACCTTC
j_call: TRBJ2-1; v_call: TRBV28; d_call: TRBD1; clone_size: -; cdr3_aa: CASSSLGDRGQVGQFF; cdr3_nt: TGTGCCAGCAGTTCTCTCGGGGACAGGGGGCAGGTAGGGCAGTTCTTC
j_call: TRBJ2-1; v_call: TRBV7-3; d_call: TRBD2; clone_size: few; cdr3_aa: CASSLRAGAVYNEQFF; cdr3_nt: TGTGCCAGCAGCTTAAGAGCGGGGGCGGTATACAATGAGCAGTTCTTC
j_call: TRBJ2-1; v_call: TRBV24-1; d_call: TRBD2; clone_size: -; cdr3_aa: CATSVGGTSSEQFF; cdr3_nt: TGTGCCACCAGTGTAGGAGGGACTAGCTCTGAGCAGTTCTTC
j_call: TRBJ2-7; v_call: TRBV5-6; d_call: TRBD2; clone_size: -; cdr3_aa: CASSPRTSGGYSYEQYF; cdr3_nt: TGTGCCAGCAGCCCCCGAACGAGCGGGGGTTACTCCTACGAGCAGTACTTC
j_call: TRBJ2-5; v_call: TRBV12-3/TRBV12-4; d_call: -; clone_size: -; cdr3_aa: CASSHTDQETQYF; cdr3_nt: TGTGCCAGCAGTCATACGGACCAAGAGACCCAGTACTTC
j_call: TRBJ1-1; v_call: TRBV4-1; d_call: -; clone_size: -; cdr3_aa: CASSPKGSPARDEAFF; cdr3_nt: TGCGCCAGCAGCCCAAAAGGCAGCCCGGCGAGGGATGAAGCTTTCTTT
j_call: TRBJ2-7; v_call: TRBV12-5; d_call: TRBD1; clone_size: -; cdr3_aa: CASGLITGGVYEQYF; cdr3_nt: TGTGCTAGTGGTTTGATTACAGGGGGTGTTTACGAGCAGTACTTC
j_call: TRBJ1-6; v_call: TRBV28; d_call: TRBD1; clone_size: -; cdr3_aa: CASSSGQGDSPLHF; cdr3_nt: TGTGCCAGCAGTTCGGGACAGGGGGATTCACCCCTCCACTTT